The source of this T cell receptor beta chain is a study of OX40 agonist ivuxolimab in advanced cancers. Study-wide background: With a range of about 23 to 90, age averaged roughly 60 years, and around 80% were male.

This clone was detected once. Its cognate antigen is unknown. Study-level results: At doses 0.1 to 3.0 mg/kg, CD4+ and CD8+ clones expanded.

The germline gives CDR1 SQVTM, CDR2 ANQGSEA. The trim removed 1 base at V and 8 bases at J, leaving 11 bases unmatched. The CDR3 loop spans 16 amino acids. Here immunoSEQ multiplex PCR was the method, and the copy in TCRdb shows in-frame clones only, minus some. Found here are approximately 82,000 clones, about 85% of them singletons; the top ten hold 2% to 2.5%. The genes are TRBV29-1 and TRBJ1-3, with 10 positions matching TRBD1. This receptor was taken from an adult with an advanced solid tumor such as melanoma, head and neck, liver or kidney cancer. Sequenced here: CD4+ or CD8+ T cells sorted from blood, sampled in a trial of the OX40 agonist ivuxolimab. CDR3 amino acids: CSVEGPSGTGVDTIYF. The CDR3 DNA sequence: TGCAGCGTTGAAGGTCCTTCCGGGACAGGGGTGGACACCATATATTTT.